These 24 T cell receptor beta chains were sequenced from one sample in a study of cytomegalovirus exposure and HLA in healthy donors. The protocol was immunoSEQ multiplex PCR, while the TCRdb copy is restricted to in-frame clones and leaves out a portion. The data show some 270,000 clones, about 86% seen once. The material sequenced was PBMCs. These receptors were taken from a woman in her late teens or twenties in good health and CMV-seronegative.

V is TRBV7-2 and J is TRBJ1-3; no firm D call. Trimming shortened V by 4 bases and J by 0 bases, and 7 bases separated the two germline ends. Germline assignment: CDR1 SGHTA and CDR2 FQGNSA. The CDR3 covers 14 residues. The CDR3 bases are TGTGCCAGCAGCTCCGACATCTCTGGAAACACCATATATTTT. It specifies CASSSDISGNTIYF.

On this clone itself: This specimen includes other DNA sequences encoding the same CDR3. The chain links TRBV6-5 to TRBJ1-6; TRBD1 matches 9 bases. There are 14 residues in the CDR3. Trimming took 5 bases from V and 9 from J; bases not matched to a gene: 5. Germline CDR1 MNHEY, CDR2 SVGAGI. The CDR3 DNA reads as TGTGCCAGCAGTCCGGGACAGGGAGGTTCACCCCTCCACTTT. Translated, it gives CASSPGQGGSPLHF.

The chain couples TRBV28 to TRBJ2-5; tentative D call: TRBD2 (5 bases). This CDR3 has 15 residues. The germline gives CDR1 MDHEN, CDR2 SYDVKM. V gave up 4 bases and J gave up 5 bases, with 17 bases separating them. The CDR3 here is CASSSILVLGETQYF. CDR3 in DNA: TGTGCCAGCAGTTCTATACTAGTTTTGGGGGAGACCCAGTACTTC.

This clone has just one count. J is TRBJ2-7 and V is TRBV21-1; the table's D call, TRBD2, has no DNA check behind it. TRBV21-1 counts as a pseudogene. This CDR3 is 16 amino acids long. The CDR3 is CASSKGGSGSHNEQYF. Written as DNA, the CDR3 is TGTGCCAGCAGCAAAGGGGGTAGCGGGAGTCACAACGAGCAGTACTTC.

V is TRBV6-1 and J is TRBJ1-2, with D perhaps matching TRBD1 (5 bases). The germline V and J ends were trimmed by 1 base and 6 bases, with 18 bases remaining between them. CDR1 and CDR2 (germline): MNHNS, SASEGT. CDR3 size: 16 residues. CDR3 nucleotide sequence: TGTGCCAGCAGTGAAGGAACCAGGGTCTTAAAGCATGGCTACACCTTC. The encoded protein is CASSEGTRVLKHGYTF.

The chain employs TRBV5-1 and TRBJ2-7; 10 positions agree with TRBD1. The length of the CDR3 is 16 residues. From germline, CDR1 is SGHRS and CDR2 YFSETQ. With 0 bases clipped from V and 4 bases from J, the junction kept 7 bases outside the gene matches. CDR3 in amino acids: CASSLAARTGGYEQYF. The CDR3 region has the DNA TGCGCCAGCAGCTTGGCCGCAAGGACAGGGGGATACGAGCAGTACTTC.

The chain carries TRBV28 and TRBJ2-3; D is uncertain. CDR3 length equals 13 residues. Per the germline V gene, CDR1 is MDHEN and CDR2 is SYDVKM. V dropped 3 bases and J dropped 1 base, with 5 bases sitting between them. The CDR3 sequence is CASSFQGTDTQYF. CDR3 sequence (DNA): TGTGCCAGCAGTTTTCAGGGCACAGATACGCAGTATTTT.

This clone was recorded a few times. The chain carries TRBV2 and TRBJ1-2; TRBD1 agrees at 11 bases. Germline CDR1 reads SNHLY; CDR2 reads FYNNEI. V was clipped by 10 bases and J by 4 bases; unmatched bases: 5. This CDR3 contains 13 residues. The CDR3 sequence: CATGTGGTYGYTF. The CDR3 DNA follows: TGTGCCACCGGGACAGGGGGAACCTATGGCTACACCTTC. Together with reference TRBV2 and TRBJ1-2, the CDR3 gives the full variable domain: EPEVTQTPSHQVTQMGQEVILRCVPISNHLYFYWYRQILGQKVEFLVSFYNNEISEKSEIFDDQFSVERPDGSNFTLKIRSTKLEDSAMYFCATGTGGTYGYTFGSGTRLTVV.

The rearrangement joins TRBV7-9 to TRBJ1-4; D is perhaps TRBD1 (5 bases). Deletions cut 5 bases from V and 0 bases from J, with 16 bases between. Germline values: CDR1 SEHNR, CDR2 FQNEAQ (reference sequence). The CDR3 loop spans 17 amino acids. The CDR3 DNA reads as TGTGCCAGCAGCCCACCGGGGGGGGTAGCAACTAATGAAAAACTGTTTTTT. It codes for CASSPPGGVATNEKLFF.

This CDR3 is CASSPDKANYGYTF. In nucleotides, the CDR3 is TGTGCCAGTAGCCCTGACAAGGCTAACTATGGCTACACCTTC. The genes are TRBV19 and TRBJ1-2, with D uncertain. This CDR3 comprises 14 residues. V was trimmed by 6 bases and J by 0 bases, leaving 11 bases between them. In germline, CDR1 is LNHDA, CDR2 SQIVND (reference sequence).

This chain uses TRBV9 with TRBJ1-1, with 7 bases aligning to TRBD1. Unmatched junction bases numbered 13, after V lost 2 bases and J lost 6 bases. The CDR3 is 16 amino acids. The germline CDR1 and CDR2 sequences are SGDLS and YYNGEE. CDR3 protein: CASSVGQRAARAEAFF. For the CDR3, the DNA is TGTGCCAGCAGCGTGGGACAGCGGGCGGCTCGGGCTGAAGCTTTCTTT.

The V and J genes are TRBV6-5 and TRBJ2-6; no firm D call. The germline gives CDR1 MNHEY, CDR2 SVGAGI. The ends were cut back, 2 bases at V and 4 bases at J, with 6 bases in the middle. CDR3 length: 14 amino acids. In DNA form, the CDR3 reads TGTGCCAGCAGTTACGTATCCGGGGCCAACGTCCTGACTTTC. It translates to CASSYVSGANVLTF.

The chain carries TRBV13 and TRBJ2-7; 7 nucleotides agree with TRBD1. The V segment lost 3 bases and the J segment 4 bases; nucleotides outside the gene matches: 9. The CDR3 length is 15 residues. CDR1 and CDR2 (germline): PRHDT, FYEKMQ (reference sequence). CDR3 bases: TGTGCCAGCAGCTTTACAGGGGCAAGCACGTACGAGCAGTACTTC. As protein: CASSFTGASTYEQYF. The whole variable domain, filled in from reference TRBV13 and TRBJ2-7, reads AAGVIQSPRHLIKEKRETATLKCYPIPRHDTVYWYQQGPGQDPQFLISFYEKMQSDKGSIPDRFSAQQFSDYHSELNMSSLELGDSALYFCASSFTGASTYEQYFGPGTRLTVT.

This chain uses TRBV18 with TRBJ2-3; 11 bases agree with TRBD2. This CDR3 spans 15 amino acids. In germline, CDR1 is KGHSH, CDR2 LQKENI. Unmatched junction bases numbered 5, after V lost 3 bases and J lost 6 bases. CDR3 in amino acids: CASSPTSGAQDTQYF. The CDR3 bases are TGTGCCAGCTCACCGACTAGCGGGGCTCAGGATACGCAGTATTTT.

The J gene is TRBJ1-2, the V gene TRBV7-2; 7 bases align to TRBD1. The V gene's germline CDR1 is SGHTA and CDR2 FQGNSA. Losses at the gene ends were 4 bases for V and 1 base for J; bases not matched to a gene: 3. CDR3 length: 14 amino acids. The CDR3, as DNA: TGTGCCAGCAGCTGGGACAGATATAACTATGGCTACACCTTC. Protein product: CASSWDRYNYGYTF.

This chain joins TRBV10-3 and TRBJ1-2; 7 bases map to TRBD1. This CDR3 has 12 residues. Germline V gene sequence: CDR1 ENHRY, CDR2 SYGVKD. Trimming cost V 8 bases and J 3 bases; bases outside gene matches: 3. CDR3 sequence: CAIEGADYGYTF. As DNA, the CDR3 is TGTGCCATCGAGGGGGCGGACTATGGCTACACCTTC.

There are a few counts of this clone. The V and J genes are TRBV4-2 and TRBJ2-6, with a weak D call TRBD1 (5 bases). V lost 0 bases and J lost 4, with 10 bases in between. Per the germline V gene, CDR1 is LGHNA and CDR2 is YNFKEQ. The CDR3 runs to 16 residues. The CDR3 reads CASSQERGAGANVLTF. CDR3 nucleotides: TGTGCCAGCAGCCAAGAAAGGGGCGCGGGGGCCAACGTCCTGACTTTC.

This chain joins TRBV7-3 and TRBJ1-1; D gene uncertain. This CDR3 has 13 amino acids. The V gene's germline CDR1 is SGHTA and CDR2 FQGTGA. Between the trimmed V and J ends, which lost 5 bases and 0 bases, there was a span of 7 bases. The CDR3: CASSLSMNTEAFF. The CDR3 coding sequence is TGTGCCAGCAGCCTTAGCATGAACACTGAAGCTTTCTTT.

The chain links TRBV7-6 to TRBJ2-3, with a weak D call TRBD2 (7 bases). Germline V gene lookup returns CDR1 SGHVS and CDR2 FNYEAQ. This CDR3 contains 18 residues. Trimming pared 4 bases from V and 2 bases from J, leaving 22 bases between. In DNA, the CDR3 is TGTGCCAGCAGCTCCGGCGGATTGCGGGGGCGAATCACAGATACGCAGTATTTT. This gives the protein CASSSGGLRGRITDTQYF.

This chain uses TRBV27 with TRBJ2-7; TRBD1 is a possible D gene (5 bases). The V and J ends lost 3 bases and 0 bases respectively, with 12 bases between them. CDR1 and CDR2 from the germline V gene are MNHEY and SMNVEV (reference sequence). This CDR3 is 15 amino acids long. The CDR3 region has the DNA TGTGCCAGCAGTTTGGGGCGGCTAGGCTCCTACGAGCAGTACTTC. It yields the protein CASSLGRLGSYEQYF.

The CDR3 bases are TGTGCCAGCAGCCTCGGACAGGGACGAGAAAAACTGTTTTTT. Its protein product is CASSLGQGREKLFF. The chain recombines TRBV7-6 with TRBJ1-4; TRBD1 aligns across 8 bases. J gave up 8 bases and V 5 bases, and 7 bases lay outside the gene matches. CDR1 and CDR2 (germline): SGHVS, FNYEAQ. The CDR3 is made up of 14 amino acids.

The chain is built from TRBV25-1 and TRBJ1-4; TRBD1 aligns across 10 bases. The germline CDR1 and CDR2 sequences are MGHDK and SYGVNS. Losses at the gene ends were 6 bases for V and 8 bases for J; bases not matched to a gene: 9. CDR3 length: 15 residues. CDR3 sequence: CASSLLGTGDEKLFF. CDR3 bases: TGTGCCAGCAGCCTACTCGGGACAGGGGACGAAAAACTGTTTTTT.

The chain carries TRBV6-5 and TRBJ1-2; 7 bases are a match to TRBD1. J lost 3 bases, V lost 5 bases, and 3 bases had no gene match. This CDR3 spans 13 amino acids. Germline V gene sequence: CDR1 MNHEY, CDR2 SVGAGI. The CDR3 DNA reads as TGTGCCAGCAGTACCGACAGGGACTATGGCTACACCTTC. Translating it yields CASSTDRDYGYTF.

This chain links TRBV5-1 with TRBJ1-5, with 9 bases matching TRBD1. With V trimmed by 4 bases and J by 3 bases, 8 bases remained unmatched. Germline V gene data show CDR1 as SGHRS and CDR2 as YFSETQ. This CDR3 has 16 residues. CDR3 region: CASSPQGQGPNQPQHF. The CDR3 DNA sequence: TGCGCCAGCAGCCCCCAGGGACAGGGACCCAATCAGCCCCAGCATTTT.